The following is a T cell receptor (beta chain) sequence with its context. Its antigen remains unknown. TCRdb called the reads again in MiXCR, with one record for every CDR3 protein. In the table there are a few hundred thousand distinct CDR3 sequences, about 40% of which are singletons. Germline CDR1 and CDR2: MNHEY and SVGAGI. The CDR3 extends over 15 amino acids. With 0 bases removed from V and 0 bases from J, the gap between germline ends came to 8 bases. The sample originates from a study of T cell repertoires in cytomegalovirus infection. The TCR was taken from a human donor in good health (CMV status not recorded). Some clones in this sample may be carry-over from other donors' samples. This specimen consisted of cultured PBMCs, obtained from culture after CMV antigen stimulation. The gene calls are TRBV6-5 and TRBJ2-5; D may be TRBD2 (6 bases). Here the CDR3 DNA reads TGTGCCAGCAGTTACTCGCGGGGAGACCAAGAGACCCAGTACTTC. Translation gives CASSYSRGDQETQYF.